This TCR beta chain is from a study of shared clonotypes between healthy human individuals. The CDR3 has 14 residues. V gave up 5 bases and J gave up 0 bases, with 9 bases separating them. Germline CDR1 is SEHNR and CDR2 is FQNEAQ (reference sequence). CD45RO-negative, CCR7-positively selected cells formed the naive CD8 fraction, excluding terminally differentiated effector memory CD45RA+ cells. Repertoires were generated with immunoSEQ multiplex PCR, while TCRdb's copy carries only in-frame clones and drops some. Of hundreds of thousands of clones in the sample, around 96% were seen once. This receptor was obtained from a woman aged 25 to 45 in good health. Material for sequencing was naive CD8+ T cells sorted from blood. This sequence joins TRBV7-9 and TRBJ2-3, with D perhaps TRBD1 (6 bases). The CDR3 region is CASSRDTSTDTQYF. CDR3 bases: TGTGCCAGCAGCAGGGACACGAGCACAGATACGCAGTATTTT.